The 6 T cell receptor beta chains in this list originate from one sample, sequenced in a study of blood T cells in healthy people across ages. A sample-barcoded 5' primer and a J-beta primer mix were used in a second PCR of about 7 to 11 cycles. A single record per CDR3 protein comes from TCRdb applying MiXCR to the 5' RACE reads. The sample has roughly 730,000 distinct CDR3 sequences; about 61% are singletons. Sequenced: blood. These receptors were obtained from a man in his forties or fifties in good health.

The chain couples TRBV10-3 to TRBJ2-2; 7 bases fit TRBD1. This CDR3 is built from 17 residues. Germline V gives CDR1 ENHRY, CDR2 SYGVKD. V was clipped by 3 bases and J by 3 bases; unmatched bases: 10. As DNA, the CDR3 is TGTGCCATCAGTGAATCAGGGGGAGCACCCGACACCGGGGAGCTGTTTTTT. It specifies CAISESGGAPDTGELFF.

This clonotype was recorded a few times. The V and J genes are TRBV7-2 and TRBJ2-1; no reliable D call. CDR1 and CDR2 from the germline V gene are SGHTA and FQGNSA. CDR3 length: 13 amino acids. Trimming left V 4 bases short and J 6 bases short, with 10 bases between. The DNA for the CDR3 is TGTGCCAGCAGCTCCCGAACTGCCAATGAGCAGTTCTTC. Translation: CASSSRTANEQFF.

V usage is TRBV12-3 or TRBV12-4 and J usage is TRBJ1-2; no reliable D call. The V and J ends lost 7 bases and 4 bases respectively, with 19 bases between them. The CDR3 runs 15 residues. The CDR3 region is CASTTLLWISYGYTF. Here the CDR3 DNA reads TGTGCCAGCACCACACTATTATGGATTTCCTATGGCTACACCTTC.

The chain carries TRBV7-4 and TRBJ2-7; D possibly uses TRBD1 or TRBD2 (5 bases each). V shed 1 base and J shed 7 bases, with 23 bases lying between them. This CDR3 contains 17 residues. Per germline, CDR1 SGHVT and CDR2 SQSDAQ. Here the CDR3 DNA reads TGTGCCAGCAGCTTAGTCGGGGACCCAAAGGGAGAATGGGAGCAGTACTTC. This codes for CASSLVGDPKGEWEQYF. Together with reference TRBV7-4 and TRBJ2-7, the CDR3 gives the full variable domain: GAGVSQSPRYKVAKRGRDVALRCDSISGHVTLYWYRQTLGQGSEVLTYSQSDAQRDKSGRPSGRFSAERPERSVSTLKIQRTEQGDSAVYLCASSLVGDPKGEWEQYFGPGTRLTVT.

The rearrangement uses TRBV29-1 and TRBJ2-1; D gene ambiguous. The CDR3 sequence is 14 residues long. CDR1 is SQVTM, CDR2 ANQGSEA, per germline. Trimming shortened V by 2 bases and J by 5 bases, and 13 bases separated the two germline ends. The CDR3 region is CSVEWLRQDNEQFF. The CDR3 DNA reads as TGCAGCGTTGAATGGTTACGTCAAGACAATGAGCAGTTCTTC.

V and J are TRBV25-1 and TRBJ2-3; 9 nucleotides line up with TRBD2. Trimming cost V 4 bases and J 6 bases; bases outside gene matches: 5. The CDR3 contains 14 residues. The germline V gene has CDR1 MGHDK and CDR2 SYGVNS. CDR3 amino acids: CASSAAGGLDTQYF. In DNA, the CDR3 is TGTGCCAGCAGTGCAGCGGGGGGCCTGGATACGCAGTATTTT.